This T cell receptor beta chain is from a study of cytomegalovirus exposure and HLA in healthy donors. Comment on this clone: The antigen is undetermined.

Study-level findings and limits: In an earlier analysis, in some 600 donors, most V segments appeared productive either ~87% or ~30% of the time. One variant, a missense change in DCLRE1C, was linked in a later analysis to TCR beta V- and J-gene trimming.

The study ran its PCR with 60 Vbeta and 13 Jbeta primers. The data were produced by immunoSEQ multiplex PCR, yet TCRdb's version contains in-frame clones alone and is incomplete. The data contain about 170,000 clones, about four fifths of them seen just once; the ten biggest clones take up under 3%. This CDR3 has 16 residues. Germline trimming cut 1 base from V and 7 bases from J; bases unmatched to any gene: 10. Germline V lookup: CDR1 SGHTA, CDR2 FQGNSA. The source of this sequence is a woman aged 50 to 60 in good health and CMV-seronegative. The sequenced sample was PBMCs. The chain carries TRBV7-2 and TRBJ1-2; 9 nucleotides line up with TRBD1. CDR3 sequence (DNA): TGTGCCAGCAGCTTAGGGACAACAGGGGGCGTTGGTGGCTACACCTTC. It codes for CASSLGTTGGVGGYTF. Based on the CDR3 plus reference TRBV7-2 and TRBJ1-2, the full variable domain is GAGVSQSPSNKVTEKGKDVELRCDPISGHTALYWYRQSLGQGLEFLIYFQGNSAPDKSGLPSDRFSAERTGGSVSTLTIQRTQQEDSAVYLCASSLGTTGGVGGYTFGSGTRLTVV.